This T cell receptor beta chain is from a study of blood T cell repertoires in COVID-19 (TCRdb year 2020). For context, the study as a whole: Samples covering the acute and convalescent phases of COVID-19 were provided by collaborators in the United States, Italy and Spain. The repertoires were released in a freely available public database intended as a resource for research on the immune response to SARS-CoV-2. Samples were obtained from the ongoing ImmuneRACE study (first 160 participants) and from about 1,300 subjects provided by 6 global collaborators. The sample metadata nearly always contained a de-identified subject ID, COVID-19 status, age in years and sex. The dataset comprised deeply sampled blood TCRbeta repertoires from subjects exposed to, actively infected with, or recovered from COVID-19. The prospective study material was composed of cDNA or gDNA derived from T cells, B-cell-depleted T cells, or PBMCs. HLA class I and class II types, where available, came from metadata supplied by the sample provider rather than from assay-based typing. Study-wide conclusions, independent of this receptor: Clinical and demographic metadata were provided uncurated, with the amount varying by source and participant.

CDR1 and CDR2 are drawn from the germline V gene: ENHRY, SYGVKD. V and J are trimmed by 2 bases and 13 bases, and the gene matches miss 9 bases of the junction. The CDR3 covers 13 residues, taking in both the cysteine and the phenylalanine. Only the CDR3 part of the read is kept: 39 bases, read in frame from the first base. The immunoSEQ Assay, a bias-controlled multiplex PCR, was used to amplify TCRbeta CDR3 regions from genomic DNA. The original methods were these. Nucleated cell counts per sample were estimated from amplification of reference gene primers within the assay. To quantify the absolute abundance of each unique TCRbeta CDR3 rearrangement, sequence reads were collapsed and filtered. For each sample, productive Simpson clonality was calculated as the square root of Simpson's diversity index across productive rearrangements. TCRdb carries this immuneACCESS record with in-frame sequences only. Its versions omit some clonotypes, under half of them owing to an unresolved V gene in the studies checked, with the rest unexplained. V and J calls and clone size are copied from that table; D and trimming were computed from the DNA. This sample is represented by 100,000 to 150,000 clones; about four fifths of them were singletons. The ten largest clones add up to 12% of the sample.

Whole blood was collected in K2EDTA tubes by collaborating institutions according to the institutions' own protocols. For TCRbeta analysis, collaborators shipped samples as frozen whole blood, isolated PBMCs, or DNA extracted from either of those sample types. As for this clone: Its specific antigen is unknown. Per-base qualities were not stored, and no clone one base away is much larger.

Input material: peripheral blood. The rearranged segments are TRBV10-3 and TRBJ1-1, with 8 bases in between that match TRBD1. This receptor was identified in a man in his sixties with acute or convalescent COVID-19. The nucleotides read TGTGCCATCAGTGAGACTGAGGACAGGGTTGATTTCTTT. Translated, it reads CAISETEDRVDFF.